This TCR beta chain derives from a study of regulatory T cells in long-lasting Graves disease. The time point: persistent/refractory GD, antithyroid drugs over 5 years with positive TRAb. PBMCs provided the RNA from which the TCR library was made. Patients all came to the study from an endocrinology department in Xi'an, China. The collection involved drawing 8 to 9 milliliters of peripheral blood into EDTA tubes. Study-level findings and limits: Thyroid tissue was not sampled; only peripheral blood was. TRBV28, TRBJ1-2 and TRBJ2-5 emerged as the favored segments in persistent disease.

This clonotype has at least ten counts. The antigen is unknown. The length of the CDR3 is 17 residues. CDR1 and CDR2 (germline): LGHDT, YNNKEL (reference sequence). Trimming shortened V by 1 base and J by 0 bases, and 15 bases separated the two germline ends. With iRepertoire HTBI primers and Arm-PCR of CDR3 regions, TCR beta libraries were built. TCRdb processed the multiplex PCR reads anew with MiXCR; each CDR3 protein has one entry. The sample lists about 340,000 distinct CDR3 sequences; 15% to 20% were seen once. The rearrangement links TRBV3-1 to TRBJ2-5; D gene ambiguous. The TCR comes from a female donor with Graves disease. Specimen: peripheral blood mononuclear cells (PBMCs), collected when the disease was refractory, from a patient treated with antithyroid drugs. The CDR3 loop is CASSQVPTAWYQETQYF. Written as DNA, the CDR3 is TGTGCCAGCAGCCAAGTGCCAACCGCTTGGTACCAAGAGACCCAGTACTTC.